This T cell receptor beta chain was documented in a study of regulatory T cells in long-lasting Graves disease. Study information: Over 5 years on antithyroid drugs plus positive TSH receptor antibodies marked Graves' disease as persistent.

This clonotype was picked up a small number of times. Time point denoted: persistent/refractory GD, antithyroid drugs over 5 years with positive TRAb. PBMCs were the source of the RNA used for TCR sequencing. Sequencing libraries for TCR beta were prepared with iRepertoire HTBI primers and Arm-PCR of CDR3 regions. Per the study methods: Identified segments across samples numbered fewer than 80 TRBV and approximately 15 TRBJ. In TCRdb, the multiplex PCR reads were re-called with MiXCR into one record per CDR3 protein. These V and J calls rely on TCRdb rather than the paper's analysis. The sample has a few hundred thousand distinct CDR3 sequences, roughly a quarter seen once. Germline loops: CDR1 LNHDA, CDR2 SQIVND (reference sequence). The CDR3 has 16 amino acids. Trimming left V 5 bases short and J 3 bases short, with 17 bases between.

Source: peripheral blood mononuclear cells (PBMCs), taken when the disease was refractory, from a patient treated with antithyroid drugs. The clonotype was recovered from a female donor with Graves disease. The chain combines TRBV19 with TRBJ1-5; TRBD1 is a possible D gene (6 bases). This CDR3 is CASSAPKGGYNQPQHF. CDR3 coding DNA: TGTGCCAGTAGTGCGCCAAAAGGGGGATACAATCAGCCCCAGCATTTT.